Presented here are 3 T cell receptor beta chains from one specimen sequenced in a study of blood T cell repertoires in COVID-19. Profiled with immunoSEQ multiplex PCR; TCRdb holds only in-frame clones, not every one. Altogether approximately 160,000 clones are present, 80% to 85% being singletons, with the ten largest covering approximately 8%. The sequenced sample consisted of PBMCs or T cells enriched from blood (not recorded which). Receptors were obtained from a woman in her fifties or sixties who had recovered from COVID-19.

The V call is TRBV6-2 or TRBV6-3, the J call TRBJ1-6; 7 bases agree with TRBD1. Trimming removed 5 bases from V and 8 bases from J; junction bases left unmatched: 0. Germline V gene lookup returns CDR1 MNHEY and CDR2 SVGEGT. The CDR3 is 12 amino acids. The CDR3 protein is CASSDRDSPLHF. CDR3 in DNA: TGTGCCAGCAGTGACAGGGATTCACCCCTCCACTTT.

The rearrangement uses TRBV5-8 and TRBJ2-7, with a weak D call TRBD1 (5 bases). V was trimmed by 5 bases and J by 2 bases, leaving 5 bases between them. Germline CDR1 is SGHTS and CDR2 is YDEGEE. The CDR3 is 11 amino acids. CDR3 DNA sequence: TGTGCCAGCAGGACAGCCTACGAGCAGTACTTC. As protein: CASRTAYEQYF.

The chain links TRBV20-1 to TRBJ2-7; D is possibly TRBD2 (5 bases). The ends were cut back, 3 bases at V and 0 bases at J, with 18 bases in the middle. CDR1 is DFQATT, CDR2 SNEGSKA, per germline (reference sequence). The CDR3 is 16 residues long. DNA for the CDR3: TGCAGTGCTAGTGTGTTAGCGTCCACGAGCTCCTACGAGCAGTACTTC. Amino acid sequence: CSASVLASTSSYEQYF.